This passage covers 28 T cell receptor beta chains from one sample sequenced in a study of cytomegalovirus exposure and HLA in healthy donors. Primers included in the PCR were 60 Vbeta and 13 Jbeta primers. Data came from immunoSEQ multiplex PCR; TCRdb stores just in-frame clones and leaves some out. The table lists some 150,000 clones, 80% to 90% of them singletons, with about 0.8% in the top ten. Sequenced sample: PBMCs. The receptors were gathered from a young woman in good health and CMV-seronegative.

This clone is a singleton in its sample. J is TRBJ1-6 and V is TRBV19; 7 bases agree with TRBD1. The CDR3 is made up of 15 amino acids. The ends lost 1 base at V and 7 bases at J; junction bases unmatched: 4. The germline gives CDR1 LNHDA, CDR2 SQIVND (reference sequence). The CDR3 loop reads CASSIAGTENSPLHF. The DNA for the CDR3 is TGTGCCAGTAGTATAGCCGGGACAGAAAATTCACCCCTCCACTTT.

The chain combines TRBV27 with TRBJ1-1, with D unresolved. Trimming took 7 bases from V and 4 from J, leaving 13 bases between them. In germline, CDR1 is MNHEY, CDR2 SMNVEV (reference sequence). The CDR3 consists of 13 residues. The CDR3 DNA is TGTGCCAGCATGTCCTATTCCGGCACTGAAGCTTTCTTT. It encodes CASMSYSGTEAFF.

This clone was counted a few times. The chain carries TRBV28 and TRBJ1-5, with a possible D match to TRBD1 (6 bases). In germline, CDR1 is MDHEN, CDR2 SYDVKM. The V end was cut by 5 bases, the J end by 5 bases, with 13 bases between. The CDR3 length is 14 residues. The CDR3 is CASSVGGAHQPQHF. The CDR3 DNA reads TGTGCCAGCAGTGTGGGGGGGGCTCATCAGCCCCAGCATTTT.

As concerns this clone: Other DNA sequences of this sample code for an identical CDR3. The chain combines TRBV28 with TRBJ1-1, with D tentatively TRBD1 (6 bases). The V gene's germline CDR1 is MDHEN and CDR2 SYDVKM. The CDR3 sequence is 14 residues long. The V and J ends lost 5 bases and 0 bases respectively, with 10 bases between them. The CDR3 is CASSLGQMNTEAFF. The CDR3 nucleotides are TGTGCCAGCAGTCTGGGACAAATGAACACTGAAGCTTTCTTT.

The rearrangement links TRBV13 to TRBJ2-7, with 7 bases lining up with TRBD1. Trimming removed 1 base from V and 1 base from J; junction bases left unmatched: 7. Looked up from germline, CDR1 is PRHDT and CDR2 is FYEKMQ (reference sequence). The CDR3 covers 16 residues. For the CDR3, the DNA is TGTGCCAGCAGCTTAGAGACCAGGGGGATTTCCTACGAGCAGTACTTC. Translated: CASSLETRGISYEQYF.

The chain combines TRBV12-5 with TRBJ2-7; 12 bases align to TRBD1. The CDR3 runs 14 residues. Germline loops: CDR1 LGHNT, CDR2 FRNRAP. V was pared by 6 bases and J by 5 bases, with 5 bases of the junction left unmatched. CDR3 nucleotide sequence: TGTGCTAGTGGGCCGGGACAGGGGGCAAACGAGCAGTACTTC. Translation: CASGPGQGANEQYF.

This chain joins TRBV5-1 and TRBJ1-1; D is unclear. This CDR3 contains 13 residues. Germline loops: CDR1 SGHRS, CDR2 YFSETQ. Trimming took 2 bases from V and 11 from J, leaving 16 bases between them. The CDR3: CASSFGSPSGAFF. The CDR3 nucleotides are TGCGCCAGCAGCTTTGGTTCTCCGTCGGGGGCTTTCTTT.

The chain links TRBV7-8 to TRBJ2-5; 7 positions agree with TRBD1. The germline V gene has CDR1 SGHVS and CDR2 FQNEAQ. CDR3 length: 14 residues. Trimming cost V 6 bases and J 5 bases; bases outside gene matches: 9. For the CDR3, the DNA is TGTGCCAGCAGGAGCAGACAGGGTTACGAGACCCAGTACTTC. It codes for CASRSRQGYETQYF.

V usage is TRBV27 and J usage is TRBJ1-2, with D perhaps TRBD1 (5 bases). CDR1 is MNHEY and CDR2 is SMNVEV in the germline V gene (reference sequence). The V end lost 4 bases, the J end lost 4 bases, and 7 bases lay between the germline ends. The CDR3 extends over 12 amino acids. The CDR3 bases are TGTGCCAGCAGTTCGACAGCCTATGGCTACACCTTC. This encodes CASSSTAYGYTF.

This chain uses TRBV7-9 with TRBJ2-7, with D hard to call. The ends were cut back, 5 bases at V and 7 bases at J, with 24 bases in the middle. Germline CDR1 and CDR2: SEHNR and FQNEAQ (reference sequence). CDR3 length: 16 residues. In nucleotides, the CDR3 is TGTGCCAGCAGCCTCTTCCGCCCGACAAGGCCAGTGGAGCAGTACTTC. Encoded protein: CASSLFRPTRPVEQYF.

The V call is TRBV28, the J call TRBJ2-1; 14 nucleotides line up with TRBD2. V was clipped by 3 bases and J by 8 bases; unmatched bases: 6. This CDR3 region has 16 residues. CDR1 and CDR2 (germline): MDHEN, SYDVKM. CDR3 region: CASSFPGTSGSDEQFF. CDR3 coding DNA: TGTGCCAGCAGTTTTCCAGGGACTAGCGGGAGCGATGAGCAGTTCTTC.

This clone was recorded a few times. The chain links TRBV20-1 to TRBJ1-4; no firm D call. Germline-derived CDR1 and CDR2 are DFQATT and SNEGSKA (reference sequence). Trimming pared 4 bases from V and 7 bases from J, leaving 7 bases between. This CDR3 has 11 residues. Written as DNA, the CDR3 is TGCAGTGCTAAATCCAGTGAAAAACTGTTTTTT. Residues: CSAKSSEKLFF.

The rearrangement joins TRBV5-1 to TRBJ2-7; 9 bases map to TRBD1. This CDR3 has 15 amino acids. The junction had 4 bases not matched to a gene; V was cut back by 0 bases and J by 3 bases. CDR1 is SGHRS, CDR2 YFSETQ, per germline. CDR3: CASSLGTGDLYEQYF. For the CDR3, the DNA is TGCGCCAGCAGCTTGGGGACAGGGGATCTCTACGAGCAGTACTTC.

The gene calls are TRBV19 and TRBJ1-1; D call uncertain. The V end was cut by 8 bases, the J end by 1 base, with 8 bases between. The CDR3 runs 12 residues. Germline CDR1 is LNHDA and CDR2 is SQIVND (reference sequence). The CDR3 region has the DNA TGTGCCAGTCGCGACACGAACACTGAAGCTTTCTTT. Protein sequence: CASRDTNTEAFF.

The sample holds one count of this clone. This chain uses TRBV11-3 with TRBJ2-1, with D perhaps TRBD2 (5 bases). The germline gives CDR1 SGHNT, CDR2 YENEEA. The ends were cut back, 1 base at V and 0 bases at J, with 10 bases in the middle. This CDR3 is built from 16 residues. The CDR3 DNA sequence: TGTGCCAGCAGCTTAGGCGGGCAAAGCTCCTACAATGAGCAGTTCTTC. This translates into CASSLGGQSSYNEQFF.

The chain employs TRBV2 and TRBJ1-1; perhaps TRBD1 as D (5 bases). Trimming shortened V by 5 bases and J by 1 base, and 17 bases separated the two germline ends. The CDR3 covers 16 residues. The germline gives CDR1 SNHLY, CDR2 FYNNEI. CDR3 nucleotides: TGTGCCAGCAGTCCCAATCCGACCGGGGGGAACACTGAAGCTTTCTTT. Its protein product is CASSPNPTGGNTEAFF.

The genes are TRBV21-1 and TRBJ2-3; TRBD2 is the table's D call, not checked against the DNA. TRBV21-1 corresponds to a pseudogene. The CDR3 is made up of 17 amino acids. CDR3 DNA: TGTACCAGCAGCAATTCCGGGACTAGCGGCTACACAGATACGCAGTATTTT. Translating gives CTSSNSGTSGYTDTQYF.

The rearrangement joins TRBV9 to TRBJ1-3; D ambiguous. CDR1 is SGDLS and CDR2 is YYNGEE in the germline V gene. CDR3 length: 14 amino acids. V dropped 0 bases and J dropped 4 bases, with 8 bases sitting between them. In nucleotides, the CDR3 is TGTGCCAGCAGCGTAGAGTCAGTCGGAAACACCATATATTTT. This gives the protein CASSVESVGNTIYF.

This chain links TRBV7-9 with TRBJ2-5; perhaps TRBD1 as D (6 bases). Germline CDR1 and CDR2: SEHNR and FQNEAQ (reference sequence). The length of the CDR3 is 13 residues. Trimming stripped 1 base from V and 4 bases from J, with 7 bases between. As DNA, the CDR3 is TGTGCCAGCAGCTTAGTACAGGGAGAGACCCAGTACTTC. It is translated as CASSLVQGETQYF. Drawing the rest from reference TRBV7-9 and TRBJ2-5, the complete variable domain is DTGVSQNPRHKITKRGQNVTFRCDPISEHNRLYWYRQTLGQGPEFLTYFQNEAQLEKSRLLSDRFSAERPKGSFSTLEIQRTEQGDSAMYLCASSLVQGETQYFGPGTRLLVL.

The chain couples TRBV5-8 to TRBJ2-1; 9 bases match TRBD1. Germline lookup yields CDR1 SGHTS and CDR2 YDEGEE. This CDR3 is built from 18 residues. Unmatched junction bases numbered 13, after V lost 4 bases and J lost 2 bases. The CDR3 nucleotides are TGTGCCAGCAGCACAAGACAGGGGGAACAACGAACCTACAATGAGCAGTTCTTC. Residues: CASSTRQGEQRTYNEQFF.

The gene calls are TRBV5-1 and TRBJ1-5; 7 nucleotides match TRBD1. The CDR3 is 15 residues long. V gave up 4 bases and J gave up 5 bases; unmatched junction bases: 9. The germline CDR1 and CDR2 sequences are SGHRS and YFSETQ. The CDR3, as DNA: TGCGCCAGCAGCCCCAAGAAGACAGGGTATCAGCCCCAGCATTTT. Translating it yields CASSPKKTGYQPQHF.

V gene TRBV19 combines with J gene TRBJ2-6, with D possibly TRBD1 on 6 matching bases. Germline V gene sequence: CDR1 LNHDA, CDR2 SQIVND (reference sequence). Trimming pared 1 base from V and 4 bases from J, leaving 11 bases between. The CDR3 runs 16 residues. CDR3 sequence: CASSIAQGNGANVLTF. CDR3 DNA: TGTGCCAGTAGTATAGCTCAGGGGAACGGGGCCAACGTCCTGACTTTC.

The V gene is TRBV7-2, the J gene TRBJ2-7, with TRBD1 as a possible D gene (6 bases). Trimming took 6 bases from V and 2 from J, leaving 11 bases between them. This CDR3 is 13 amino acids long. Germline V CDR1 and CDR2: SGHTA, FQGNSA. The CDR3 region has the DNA TGTGCCAGCAGACAGGGTAGGCCCTACGAGCAGTACTTC. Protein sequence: CASRQGRPYEQYF.

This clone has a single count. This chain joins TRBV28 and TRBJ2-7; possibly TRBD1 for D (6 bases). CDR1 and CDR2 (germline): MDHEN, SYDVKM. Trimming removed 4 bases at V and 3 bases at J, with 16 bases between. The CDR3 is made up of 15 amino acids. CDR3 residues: CASSSGTRGGYEQYF. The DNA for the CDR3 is TGTGCCAGCAGTTCCGGGACACGCGGAGGCTACGAGCAGTACTTC.

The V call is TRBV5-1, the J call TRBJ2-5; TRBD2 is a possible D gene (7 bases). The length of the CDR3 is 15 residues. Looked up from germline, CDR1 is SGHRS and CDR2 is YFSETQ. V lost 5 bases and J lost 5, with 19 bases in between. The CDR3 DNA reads TGCGCCAGCAGTGGGGGGGGTCGCAGGGGTGAGACCCAGTACTTC. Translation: CASSGGGRRGETQYF.

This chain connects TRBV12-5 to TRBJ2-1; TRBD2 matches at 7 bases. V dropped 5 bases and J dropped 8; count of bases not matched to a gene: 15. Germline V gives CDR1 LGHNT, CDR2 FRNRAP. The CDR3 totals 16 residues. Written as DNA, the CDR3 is TGTGCTAGTGGTCTCGGGTGGGGCAGCGGGATTGATGAGCAGTTCTTC. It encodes CASGLGWGSGIDEQFF.

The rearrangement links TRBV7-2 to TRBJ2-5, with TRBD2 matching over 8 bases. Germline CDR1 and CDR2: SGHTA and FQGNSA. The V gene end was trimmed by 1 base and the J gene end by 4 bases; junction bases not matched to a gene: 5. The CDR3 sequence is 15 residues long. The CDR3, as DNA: TGTGCCAGCAGCTTAGATTCCCGGGAGGGAGAGACCCAGTACTTC. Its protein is CASSLDSREGETQYF.

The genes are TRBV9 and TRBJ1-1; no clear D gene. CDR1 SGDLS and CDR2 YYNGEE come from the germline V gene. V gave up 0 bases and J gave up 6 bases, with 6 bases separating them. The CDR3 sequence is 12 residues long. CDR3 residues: CASSVGAPEAFF. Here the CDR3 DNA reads TGTGCCAGCAGCGTAGGGGCTCCTGAAGCTTTCTTT. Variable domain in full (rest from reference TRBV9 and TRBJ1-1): DSGVTQTPKHLITATGQRVTLRCSPRSGDLSVYWYQQSLDQGLQFLIQYYNGEERAKGNILERFSAQQFPDLHSELNLSSLELGDSALYFCASSVGAPEAFFGQGTRLTVV.